These 14 T cell receptor beta chains originate from one sample sequenced in a study of T cell responses to AZD1222 COVID-19 vaccine (dated by TCRdb to 2020 to 2022). Receptors were amplified or captured by the immunoSEQ multiplex PCR assay. Sourced from immuneACCESS, this table was stored by TCRdb with only in-frame sequences that have V and J called. A share of the clones is absent; for the studies checked, an unresolved V gene accounts for under half, and the remainder has no known explanation. Recorded for this sample are fewer than 150,000 clones; 90% of them occurred a single time. In total, the top ten clones hold around 3.5% of the sample. Per the publication, the time point label means: baseline before first vaccination. The starting material was peripheral blood, obtained on day 0 of AZD1222 vaccination. The receptors stem from an adult in good health.

As to this clone: Other DNA sequences in this specimen translate into the identical CDR3. The chain couples TRBV9 to TRBJ1-4; a possible D gene is TRBD1 (5 bases). V lost 2 bases and J lost 5, with 10 bases in between. The CDR3 runs 14 residues. Per the germline V gene, CDR1 is SGDLS and CDR2 is YYNGEE. CDR3 region: CASSVGTGNEKLFF. In DNA, the CDR3 is TGTGCCAGCAGCGTTGGGACCGGGAATGAAAAACTGTTTTTT.

The CDR3 loop reads CASSSGSAGTSNQETQYF. CDR3 in DNA: TGTGCCAGCAGCTCCGGGTCAGCGGGGACTAGCAACCAAGAGACCCAGTACTTC. V and J are TRBV5-8 and TRBJ2-5, with TRBD2 identical over 9 bases. V trimming: 3 bases; J trimming: 0 bases; junction bases outside the gene matches: 12. The CDR3 is 18 residues long. Germline V gene data show CDR1 as SGHTS and CDR2 as YDEGEE.

This rearrangement joins TRBV5-4 to TRBJ2-7; D is unclear. V was cut by 0 bases and J by 3 bases, with 7 bases left in between. The CDR3 consists of 13 residues. CDR1 is SGHNT and CDR2 is YYREEE in the germline V gene (reference sequence). CDR3 nucleotide sequence: TGTGCCAGCAGCTTGGACCCTCTCTACGAGCAGTACTTC. This translates into CASSLDPLYEQYF.

This clone was recorded once. The chain uses TRBV7-2 and TRBJ2-2, with 11 bases aligning to TRBD2. The CDR3 is made up of 17 amino acids. CDR1 and CDR2 from the germline V gene are SGHTA and FQGNSA. J lost 7 bases, V lost 1 base, and 8 bases had no gene match. CDR3 in amino acids: CASSLGLAGSKGGELFF. CDR3 DNA sequence: TGTGCCAGCAGCTTAGGACTAGCGGGGTCAAAGGGCGGGGAGCTGTTTTTT. Full variable domain (rest looked up from reference TRBV7-2 and TRBJ2-2): GAGVSQSPSNKVTEKGKDVELRCDPISGHTALYWYRQSLGQGLEFLIYFQGNSAPDKSGLPSDRFSAERTGGSVSTLTIQRTQQEDSAVYLCASSLGLAGSKGGELFFGEGSRLTVL.

The chain joins TRBV27 to TRBJ2-5; D is perhaps TRBD2 (6 bases). The CDR3 contains 15 residues. The germline V gene has CDR1 MNHEY and CDR2 SMNVEV (reference sequence). V was pared by 2 bases and J by 5 bases, with 15 bases between. The CDR3 loop is CASSLGGGFRETQYF. CDR3 DNA sequence: TGTGCCAGCAGTTTAGGTGGGGGGTTCCGGGAGACCCAGTACTTC.

The chain employs TRBV3-1 (or the pseudogene TRBV3-2) and TRBJ2-7, with D possibly being TRBD1 (5 bases). The V end was cut by 0 bases, the J end by 3 bases, with 18 bases between. The CDR3 runs to 17 residues. The V gene's germline CDR1 is LGHDT and CDR2 YNNKEL (reference sequence). The CDR3 sequence: CASSQDNNRPHYYEQYF. In nucleotides, the CDR3 is TGTGCCAGCAGCCAAGACAATAACAGGCCCCACTACTACGAGCAGTACTTC.

The chain links TRBV9 to TRBJ1-1, with D maybe TRBD1 (5 bases). Germline V gives CDR1 SGDLS, CDR2 YYNGEE. With 7 bases removed from V and 11 bases from J, the gap between germline ends came to 21 bases. This CDR3 comprises 13 residues. CDR3 bases: TGTGCCAGCGGTGGTTATGACAGACCCGGGGCTTTCTTT. The encoded protein is CASGGYDRPGAFF.

The chain has TRBV25-1 and TRBJ1-5, with D maybe TRBD1 (6 bases). V was shortened by 6 bases and J by 6 bases, with 12 bases between the two germline ends. Germline CDR1 reads MGHDK; CDR2 reads SYGVNS. CDR3 size: 13 residues. The CDR3 here is CASRGAGSQPQHF. The CDR3 nucleotides are TGTGCCAGCAGGGGGGCAGGGTCTCAGCCCCAGCATTTT.

The chain carries TRBV5-1 and TRBJ1-4, with TRBD1 matching 7 bases. With V trimmed by 4 bases and J by 5 bases, 2 bases remained unmatched. Germline V CDR1 and CDR2: SGHRS, YFSETQ. The CDR3 covers 13 residues. The CDR3 sequence: CASSEDRNEKLFF. The DNA of the CDR3 is TGCGCCAGCAGCGAGGACAGGAATGAAAAACTGTTTTTT.

The genes are TRBV27 and TRBJ1-2; D call uncertain. The length of the CDR3 is 14 residues. The germline V gene has CDR1 MNHEY and CDR2 SMNVEV (reference sequence). With 4 bases removed from V and 2 bases from J, the gap between germline ends came to 11 bases. The CDR3 region is CASSSLQSNYGYTF. The CDR3 DNA reads TGTGCCAGCAGTTCTTTACAATCCAACTATGGCTACACCTTC.

This clone was detected only a few times. This chain joins TRBV2 and TRBJ2-2; 15 bases are shared with TRBD2. Germline V lookup: CDR1 SNHLY, CDR2 FYNNEI. CDR3 size: 18 residues. After removal of 6 bases from V and 6 bases from J, the junction contained 11 bases not matched to a gene. The CDR3 DNA reads TGTGCCAGCAGACCACCGGGACTAGCGGGGGGCGGGGCCGGGGAGCTGTTTTTT. Translated, it gives CASRPPGLAGGGAGELFF.

The rearrangement uses TRBV7-8 and TRBJ1-1, with D possibly matching TRBD1 (5 bases). The CDR3 has 16 amino acids. Germline V gene sequence: CDR1 SGHVS, CDR2 FQNEAQ. The V end lost 0 bases, the J end lost 1 base, and 12 bases lay between the germline ends. The CDR3, as DNA: TGTGCCAGCAGCTTAGCCTGGACACGGGGGAACACTGAAGCTTTCTTT. It yields the protein CASSLAWTRGNTEAFF.

As regards this clone: One junction end disagrees with the germline gene, perhaps due to a read error. The chain has TRBV11-3 and TRBJ2-1; unclear D gene. The germline V gene has CDR1 SGHNT and CDR2 YENEEA. The CDR3 loop spans 17 amino acids. The CDR3 spells CASSLVLLANSNNEQFF. DNA for the CDR3: TGTGCCAGCAGCTTAGTTCTCCTGGCCAACTCCAACAATGAGCAGTTCTTC. Supplemented by reference TRBV11-3 and TRBJ2-1, the full variable domain reads EAGVVQSPRYKIIEKKQPVAFWCNPISGHNTLYWYLQNLGQGPELLIRYENEEAVDDSQLPKDRFSAERLKGVDSTLKIQPAELGDSAVYLCASSLVLLANSNNEQFFGPGTRLTVL.

V usage is TRBV5-1 and J usage is TRBJ2-7, with D possibly matching TRBD2 (6 bases). The CDR3 is made up of 16 amino acids. Germline V lookup: CDR1 SGHRS, CDR2 YFSETQ. The V end was cut by 4 bases, the J end by 5 bases, with 22 bases between. The CDR3 coding sequence is TGCGCCAGCAGCCCCGGCCCGGGGGTTATTAGGGACGAGCAGTACTTC. Protein sequence: CASSPGPGVIRDEQYF.